The subject of this entry is one T cell receptor beta chain. These data are taken from a study of blood T cells in healthy people across ages. The study isolated at least 6.5 million PBMCs from each sample. The CDR3 spans 13 residues. Germline-derived CDR1 and CDR2 are SGHRS and YFSETQ. Trimming took 8 bases from V and 4 from J, leaving 14 bases between them. A sample-barcoded 5' primer and a J-beta primer mix were used in a second PCR of roughly 7 to 11 cycles. TCRdb ran MiXCR on the 5' RACE reads and lists one entry per CDR3 protein. The repertoire holds approximately 730,000 distinct CDR3 sequences, roughly 44% seen once, with under 25% in the top ten.

This sequence originates from a woman in her sixties in good health. Material: blood. The chain uses TRBV5-1 and TRBJ2-3; either TRBD1 or TRBD2 may supply D (6 bases each). The CDR3 nucleotides read TGCGCCAGTAACGAGGAGGGGGCAGATACGCAGTATTTT. It yields the protein CASNEEGADTQYF.